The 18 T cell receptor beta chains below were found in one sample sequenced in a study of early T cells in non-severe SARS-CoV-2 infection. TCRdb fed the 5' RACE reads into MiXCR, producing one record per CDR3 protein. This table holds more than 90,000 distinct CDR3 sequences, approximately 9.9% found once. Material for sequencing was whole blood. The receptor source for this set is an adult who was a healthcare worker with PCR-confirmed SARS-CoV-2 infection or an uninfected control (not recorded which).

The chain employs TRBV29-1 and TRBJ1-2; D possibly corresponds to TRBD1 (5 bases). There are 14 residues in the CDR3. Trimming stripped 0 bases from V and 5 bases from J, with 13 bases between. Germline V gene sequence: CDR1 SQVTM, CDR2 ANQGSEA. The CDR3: CSVEDLGVRYGYTF. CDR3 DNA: TGCAGCGTTGAAGATTTAGGGGTTAGGTATGGCTACACCTTC.

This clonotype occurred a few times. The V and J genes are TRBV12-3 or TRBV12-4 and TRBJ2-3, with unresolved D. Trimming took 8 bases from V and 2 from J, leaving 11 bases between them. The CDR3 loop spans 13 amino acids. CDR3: CASRRSTTDTQYF. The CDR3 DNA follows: TGTGCCAGCCGCAGATCAACCACAGATACGCAGTATTTT.

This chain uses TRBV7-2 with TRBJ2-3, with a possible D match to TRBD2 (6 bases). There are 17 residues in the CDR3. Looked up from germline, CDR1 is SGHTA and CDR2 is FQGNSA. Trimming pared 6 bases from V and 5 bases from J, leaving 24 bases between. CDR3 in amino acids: CASRMEPGLVFLDTQYF. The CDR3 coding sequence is TGTGCCAGCAGGATGGAGCCGGGACTCGTATTCTTAGATACGCAGTATTTT. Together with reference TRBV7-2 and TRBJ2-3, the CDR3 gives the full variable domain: GAGVSQSPSNKVTEKGKDVELRCDPISGHTALYWYRQSLGQGLEFLIYFQGNSAPDKSGLPSDRFSAERTGGSVSTLTIQRTQQEDSAVYLCASRMEPGLVFLDTQYFGPGTRLTVL.

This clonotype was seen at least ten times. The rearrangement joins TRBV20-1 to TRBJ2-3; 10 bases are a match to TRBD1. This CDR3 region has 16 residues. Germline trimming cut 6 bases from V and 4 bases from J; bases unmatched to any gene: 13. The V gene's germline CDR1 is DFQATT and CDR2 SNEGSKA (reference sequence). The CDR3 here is CSAMGTGVLVADTQYF. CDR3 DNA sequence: TGCAGTGCCATGGGGACAGGGGTGCTGGTTGCAGATACGCAGTATTTT.

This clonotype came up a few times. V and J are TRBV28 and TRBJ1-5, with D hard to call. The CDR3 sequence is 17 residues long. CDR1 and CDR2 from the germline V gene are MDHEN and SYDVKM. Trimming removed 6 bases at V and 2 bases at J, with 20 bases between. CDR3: CASRGLARPGGNQPQHF. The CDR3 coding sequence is TGTGCCAGCAGAGGTCTCGCGCGCCCTGGGGGCAATCAGCCCCAGCATTTT.

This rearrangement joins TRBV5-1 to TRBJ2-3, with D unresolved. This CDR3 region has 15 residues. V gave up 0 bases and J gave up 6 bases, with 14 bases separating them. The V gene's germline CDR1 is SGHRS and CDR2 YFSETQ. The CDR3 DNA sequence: TGCGCCAGCAGCTTGGCCTCCGGCCCGGAGGATACGCAGTATTTT. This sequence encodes CASSLASGPEDTQYF.

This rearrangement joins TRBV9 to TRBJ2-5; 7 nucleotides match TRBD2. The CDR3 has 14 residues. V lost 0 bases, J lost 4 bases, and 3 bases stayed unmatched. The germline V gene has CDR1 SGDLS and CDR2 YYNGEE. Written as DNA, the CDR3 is TGTGCCAGCAGCGTAGATCCGGGGGGAGAGACCCAGTACTTC. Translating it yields CASSVDPGGETQYF.

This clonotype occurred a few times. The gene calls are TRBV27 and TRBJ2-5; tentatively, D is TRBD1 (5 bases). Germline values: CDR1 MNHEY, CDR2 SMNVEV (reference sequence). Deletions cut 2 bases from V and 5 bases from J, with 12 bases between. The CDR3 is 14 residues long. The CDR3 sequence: CASSLRGPQETQYF. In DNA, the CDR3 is TGTGCCAGCAGTTTAAGGGGCCCCCAGGAGACCCAGTACTTC.

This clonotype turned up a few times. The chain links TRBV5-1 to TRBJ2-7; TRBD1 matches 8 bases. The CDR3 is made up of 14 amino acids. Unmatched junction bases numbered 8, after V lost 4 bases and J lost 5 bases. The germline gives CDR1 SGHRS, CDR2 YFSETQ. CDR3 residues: CASSPGTGGDEQYF. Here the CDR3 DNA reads TGCGCCAGCAGCCCCGGGACAGGAGGAGACGAGCAGTACTTC.

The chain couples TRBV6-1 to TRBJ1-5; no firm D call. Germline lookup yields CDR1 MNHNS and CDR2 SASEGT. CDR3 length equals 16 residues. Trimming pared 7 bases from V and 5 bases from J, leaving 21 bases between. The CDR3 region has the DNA TGTGCCAGCAACGGTGAACAGTGGACTGGGGATCAGCCCCAGCATTTT. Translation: CASNGEQWTGDQPQHF.

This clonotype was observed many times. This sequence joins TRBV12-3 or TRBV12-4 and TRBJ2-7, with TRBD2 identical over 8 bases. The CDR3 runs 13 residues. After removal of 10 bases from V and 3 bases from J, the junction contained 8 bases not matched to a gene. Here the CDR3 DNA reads TGTGCCACCCGTCGCGGGGGGAACTACGAGCAGTACTTC. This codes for CATRRGGNYEQYF.

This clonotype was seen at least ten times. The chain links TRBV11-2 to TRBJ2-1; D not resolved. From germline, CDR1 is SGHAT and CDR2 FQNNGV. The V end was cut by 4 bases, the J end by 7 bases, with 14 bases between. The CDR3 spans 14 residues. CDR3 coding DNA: TGTGCCAGCAGCTCAGCGCGCGGACGTAATGAGCAGTTCTTC. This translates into CASSSARGRNEQFF.

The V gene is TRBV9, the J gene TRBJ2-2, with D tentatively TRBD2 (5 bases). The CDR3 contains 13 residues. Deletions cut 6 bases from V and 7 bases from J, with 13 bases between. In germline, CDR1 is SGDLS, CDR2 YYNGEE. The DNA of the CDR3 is TGTGCCAGCACCCTTAGAGGGCGCGGGGAGCTGTTTTTT. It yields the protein CASTLRGRGELFF.

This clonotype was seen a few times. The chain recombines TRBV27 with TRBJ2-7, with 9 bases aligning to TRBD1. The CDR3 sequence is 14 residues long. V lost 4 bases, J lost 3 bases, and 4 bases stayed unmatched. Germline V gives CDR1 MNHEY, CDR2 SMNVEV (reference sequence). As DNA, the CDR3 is TGTGCCAGCAGTTCCGGGACAGGGTACTACGAGCAGTACTTC. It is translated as CASSSGTGYYEQYF.

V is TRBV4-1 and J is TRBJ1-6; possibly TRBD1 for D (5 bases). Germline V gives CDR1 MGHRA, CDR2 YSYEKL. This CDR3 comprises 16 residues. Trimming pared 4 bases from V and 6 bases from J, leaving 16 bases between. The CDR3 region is CASSPFREILNSPLHF. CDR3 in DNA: TGCGCCAGCAGCCCATTCAGGGAAATACTTAATTCACCCCTCCACTTT.

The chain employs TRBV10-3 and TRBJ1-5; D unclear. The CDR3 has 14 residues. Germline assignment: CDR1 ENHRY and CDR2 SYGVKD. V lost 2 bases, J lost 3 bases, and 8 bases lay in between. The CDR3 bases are TGTGCCATCAGTGAGCGTCAAGACAATCAGCCCCAGCATTTT. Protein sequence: CAISERQDNQPQHF.

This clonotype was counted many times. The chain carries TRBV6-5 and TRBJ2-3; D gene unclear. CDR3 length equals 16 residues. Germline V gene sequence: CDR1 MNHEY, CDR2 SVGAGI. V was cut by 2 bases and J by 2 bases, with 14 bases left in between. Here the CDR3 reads CASSYDPRFFTDTQYF. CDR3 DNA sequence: TGTGCCAGCAGTTACGACCCCCGCTTTTTCACAGATACGCAGTATTTT.

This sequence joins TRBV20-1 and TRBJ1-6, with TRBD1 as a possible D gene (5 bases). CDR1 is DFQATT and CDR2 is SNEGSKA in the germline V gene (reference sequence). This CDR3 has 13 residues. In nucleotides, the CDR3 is TGCAGCGCCGCTGGGGGAACGAATTCACCCCTCCACTTT. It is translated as CSAAGGTNSPLHF.